This entry is about one T cell receptor beta chain. The antigen is not known. Assay: immunoSEQ multiplex PCR; the TCRdb copy retains only in-frame clones and omits some. The repertoire has 180,000 or so clones, just over 90% of them found once; the top ten carry 1% to 1.5%. The sample is drawn from a study of T cell responses to AZD1222 COVID-19 vaccine. The study, taken as a whole, reports: Spike-specific TCR breadth rose after two AZD1222 doses, and depth rose as well. It was only a handful of AZD1222 recipients who were seropositive at baseline.

Pooling covered second doses at about 4 or about 12 weeks. There are 16 residues in the CDR3. After removal of 2 bases from V and 3 bases from J, the junction contained 10 bases not matched to a gene. In germline, CDR1 is MNHEY, CDR2 SMNVEV (reference sequence). The sequence came from an adult who received the AZD1222 COVID-19 vaccine. Sequencing was performed on peripheral blood, taken 28 days after the second AZD1222 dose. The rearrangement links TRBV27 to TRBJ2-7; the match to TRBD1 covers 7 bases. The CDR3 loop reads CASSLALRGQNYEQYF. The CDR3 coding sequence is TGTGCCAGCAGTTTAGCTCTTAGGGGACAGAACTACGAGCAGTACTTC.